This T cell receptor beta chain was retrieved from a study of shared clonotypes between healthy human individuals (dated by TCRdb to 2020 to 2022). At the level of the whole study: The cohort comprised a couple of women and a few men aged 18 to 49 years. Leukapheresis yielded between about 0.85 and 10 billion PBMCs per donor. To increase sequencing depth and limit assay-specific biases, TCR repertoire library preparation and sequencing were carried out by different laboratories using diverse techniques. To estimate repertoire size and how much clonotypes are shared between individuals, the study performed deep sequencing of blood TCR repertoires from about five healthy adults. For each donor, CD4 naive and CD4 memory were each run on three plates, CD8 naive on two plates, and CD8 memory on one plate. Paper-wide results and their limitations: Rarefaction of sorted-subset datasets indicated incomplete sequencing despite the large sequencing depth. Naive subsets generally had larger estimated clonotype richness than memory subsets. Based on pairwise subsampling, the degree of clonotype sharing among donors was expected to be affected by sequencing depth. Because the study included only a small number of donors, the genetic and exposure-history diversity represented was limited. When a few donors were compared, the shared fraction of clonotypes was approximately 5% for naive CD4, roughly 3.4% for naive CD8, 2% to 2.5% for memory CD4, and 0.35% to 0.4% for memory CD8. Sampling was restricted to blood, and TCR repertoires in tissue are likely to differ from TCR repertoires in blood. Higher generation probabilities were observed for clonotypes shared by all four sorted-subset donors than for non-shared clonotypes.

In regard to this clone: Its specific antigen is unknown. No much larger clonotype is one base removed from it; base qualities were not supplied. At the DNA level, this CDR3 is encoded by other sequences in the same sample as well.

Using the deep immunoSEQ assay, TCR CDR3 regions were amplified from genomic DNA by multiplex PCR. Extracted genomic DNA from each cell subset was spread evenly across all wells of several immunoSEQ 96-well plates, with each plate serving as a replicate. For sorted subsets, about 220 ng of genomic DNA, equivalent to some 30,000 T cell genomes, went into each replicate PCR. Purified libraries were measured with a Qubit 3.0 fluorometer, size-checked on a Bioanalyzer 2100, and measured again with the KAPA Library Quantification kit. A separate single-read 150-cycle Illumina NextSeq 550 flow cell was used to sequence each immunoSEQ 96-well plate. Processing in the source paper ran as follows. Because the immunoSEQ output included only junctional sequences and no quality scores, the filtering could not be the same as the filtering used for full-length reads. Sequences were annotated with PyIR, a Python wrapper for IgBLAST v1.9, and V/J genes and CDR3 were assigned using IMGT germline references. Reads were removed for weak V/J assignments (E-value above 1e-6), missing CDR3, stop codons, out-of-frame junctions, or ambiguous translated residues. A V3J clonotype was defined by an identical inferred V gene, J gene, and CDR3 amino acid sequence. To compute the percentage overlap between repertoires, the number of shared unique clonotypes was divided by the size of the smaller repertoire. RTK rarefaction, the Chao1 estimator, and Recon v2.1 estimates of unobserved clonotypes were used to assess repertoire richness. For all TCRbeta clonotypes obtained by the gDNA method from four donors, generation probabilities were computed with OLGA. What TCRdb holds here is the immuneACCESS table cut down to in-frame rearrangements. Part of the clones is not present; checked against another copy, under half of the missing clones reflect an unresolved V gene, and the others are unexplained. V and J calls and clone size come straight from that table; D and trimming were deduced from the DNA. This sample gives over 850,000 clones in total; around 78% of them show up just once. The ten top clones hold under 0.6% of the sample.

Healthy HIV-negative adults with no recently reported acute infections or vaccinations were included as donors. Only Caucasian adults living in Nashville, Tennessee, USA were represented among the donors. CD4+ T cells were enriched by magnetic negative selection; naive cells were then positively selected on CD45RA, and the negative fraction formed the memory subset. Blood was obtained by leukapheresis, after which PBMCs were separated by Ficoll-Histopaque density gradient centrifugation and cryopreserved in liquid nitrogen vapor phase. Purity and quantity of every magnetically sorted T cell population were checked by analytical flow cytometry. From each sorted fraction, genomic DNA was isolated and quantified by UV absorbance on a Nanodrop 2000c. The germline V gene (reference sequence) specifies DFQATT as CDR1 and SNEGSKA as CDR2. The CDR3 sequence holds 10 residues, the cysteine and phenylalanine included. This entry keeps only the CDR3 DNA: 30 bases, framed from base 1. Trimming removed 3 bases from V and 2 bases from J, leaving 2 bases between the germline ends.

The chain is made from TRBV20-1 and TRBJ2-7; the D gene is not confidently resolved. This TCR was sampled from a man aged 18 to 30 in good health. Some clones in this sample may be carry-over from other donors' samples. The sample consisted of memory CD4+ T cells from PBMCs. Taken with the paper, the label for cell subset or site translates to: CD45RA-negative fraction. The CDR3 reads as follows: CSASPYEQYF. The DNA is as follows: TGCAGTGCTAGCCCCTACGAGCAGTACTTC.